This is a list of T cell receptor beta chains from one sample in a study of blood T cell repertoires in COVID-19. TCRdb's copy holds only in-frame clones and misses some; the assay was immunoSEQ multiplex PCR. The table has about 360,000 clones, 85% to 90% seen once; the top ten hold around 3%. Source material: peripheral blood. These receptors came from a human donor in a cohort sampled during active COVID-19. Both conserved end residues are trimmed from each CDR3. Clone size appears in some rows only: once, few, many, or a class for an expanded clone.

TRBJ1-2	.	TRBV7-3	ASSSEQGSNGYT
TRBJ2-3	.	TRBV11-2	ASSLGRTDTQY
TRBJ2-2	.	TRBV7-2	ASSLTPGLNTGELF
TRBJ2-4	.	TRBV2	ASSGQDPNIQY
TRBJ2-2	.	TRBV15	ATSRSRGHTGELF
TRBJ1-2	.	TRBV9	ASSGRTGYGYT
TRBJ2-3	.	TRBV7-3	ASSLMHNTDTQY
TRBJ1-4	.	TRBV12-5	ASGLVAFPEPDEKLF
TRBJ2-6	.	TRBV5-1	ASSLVGAQGANVLT
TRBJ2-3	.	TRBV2	ASSESQGAADTQY
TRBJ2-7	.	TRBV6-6	ASSYRGDGGQY
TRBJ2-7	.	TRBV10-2	ASSEPTRPGARKSYEQY
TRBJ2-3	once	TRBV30	AWSVWGGTQY
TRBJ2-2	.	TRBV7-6	ASSSARAGWGGELF
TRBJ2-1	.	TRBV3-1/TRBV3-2	ASRKGIAGAGEQF
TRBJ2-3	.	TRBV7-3	ASSLTGGTRDTQY
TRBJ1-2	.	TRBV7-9	ASSQTGGSGYT
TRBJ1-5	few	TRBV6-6	ASRSGTGAGNQPQH
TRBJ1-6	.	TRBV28	ASSPLGVVSPLH
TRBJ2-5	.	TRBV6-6	ASSYFLRETQY
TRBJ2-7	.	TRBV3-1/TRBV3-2	ASSQIPRGERGSYEQY
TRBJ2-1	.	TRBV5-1	ASTVGGNEQF
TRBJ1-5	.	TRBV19	ASRRETGDQPQH
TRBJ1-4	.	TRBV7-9	ASSFSRGSREKLF
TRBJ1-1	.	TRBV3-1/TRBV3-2	ASSQVRTEAF
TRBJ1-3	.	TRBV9	ASSEGGDTIY
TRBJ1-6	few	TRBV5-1	ASSLGRDNNSPLH
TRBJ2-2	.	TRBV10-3	AISGPAGAPSDTGELF
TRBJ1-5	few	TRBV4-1	ASSQDRSGRQPQH
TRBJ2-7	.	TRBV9	ASSVAASGYEQY
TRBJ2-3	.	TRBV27	ASSLPGGTDTQY
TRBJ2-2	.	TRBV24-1	ATSGLAGGPYTGELF
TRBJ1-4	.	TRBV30	AGAGQGNEKLF
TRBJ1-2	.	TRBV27	ASSLTGQGAWYGYT
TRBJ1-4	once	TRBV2	ASSGQGLTTNEKLF
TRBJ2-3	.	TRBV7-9	ASSLWGDTDTQY
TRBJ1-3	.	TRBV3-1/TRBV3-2	ASSQDGDSIGNTIY
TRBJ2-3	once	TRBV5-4	ASSEGMTRGADTQY
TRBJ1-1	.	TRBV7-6	ASSSYRGRNTEAF
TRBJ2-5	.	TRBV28	ASSLGAGFLSAKETQY
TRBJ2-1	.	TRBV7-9	ASSTSGRAGEQF
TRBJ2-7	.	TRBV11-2	ASSLASYEQY
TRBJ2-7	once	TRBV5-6	ASSFRETYEQY
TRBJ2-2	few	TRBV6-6	ASTGGLNTGELF
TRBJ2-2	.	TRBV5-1	ASSNGPRTANTGELF
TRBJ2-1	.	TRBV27	ASSLSSGEQF